Listed here are 11 T cell receptor beta chains from one sample, sequenced in a study of cytomegalovirus exposure and HLA in healthy donors. Produced via immunoSEQ multiplex PCR; TCRdb's table is partial and in-frame only. Seen here are 110,000 or so clones, about 85% observed once, and the top ten hold around 4.5%. The sample taken for sequencing was PBMCs. These receptors all stem from a man between 18 and 35 years old in good health and CMV-seropositive.

The rearrangement joins TRBV5-6 to TRBJ2-7; D gene ambiguous. This CDR3 has 14 amino acids. The V and J ends lost 1 base and 2 bases respectively, with 10 bases between them. Germline CDR1 reads SGHDT; CDR2 reads YYEEEE. This CDR3 is CASSLSGSTYEQYF. CDR3 coding DNA: TGTGCCAGCAGCTTGTCAGGAAGCACCTACGAGCAGTACTTC.

The chain carries TRBV15 and TRBJ2-3; D is unresolved. Germline V CDR1 and CDR2: LNHNV, YYDKDF (reference sequence). This CDR3 comprises 13 residues. V gave up 1 base and J gave up 6 bases, with 8 bases separating them. Written as DNA, the CDR3 is TGTGCCACCAGCAGAGGGAGAAGGGATACGCAGTATTTT. Translation: CATSRGRRDTQYF. Full variable domain (outside the CDR3, taken from reference TRBV15 and TRBJ2-3): DAMVIQNPRYQVTQFGKPVTLSCSQTLNHNVMYWYQQKSSQAPKLLFHYYDKDFNNEADTPDNFQSRRPNTSFCFLDIRSPGLGDTAMYLCATSRGRRDTQYFGPGTRLTVL.

The CDR3 loop is CASRQGIDEQYF. Written as DNA, the CDR3 is TGCGCCAGCCGACAGGGTATCGACGAGCAGTACTTC. The chain links TRBV5-1 to TRBJ2-7, with TRBD1 matching 7 bases. Losses at the gene ends were 7 bases for V and 5 bases for J; bases not matched to a gene: 6. Germline V gives CDR1 SGHRS, CDR2 YFSETQ. The CDR3 extends over 12 amino acids.

CDR3 sequence reads: CASSIGTGTGPRSRGNTIYF. For the CDR3, the DNA is TGTGCCAGTAGTATAGGGACCGGGACAGGGCCGAGGTCGAGAGGAAACACCATATATTTT. The chain couples TRBV19 to TRBJ1-3; 9 bases line up with TRBD1. Per germline, CDR1 LNHDA and CDR2 SQIVND (reference sequence). J was trimmed by 4 bases and V by 1 base; bases with no gene match: 17. This CDR3 has 20 amino acids.

This clone turned up a few times. The chain is built from TRBV7-6 and TRBJ2-7, with 9 bases fitting TRBD2. There are 16 residues in the CDR3. J gave up 3 bases and V 5 bases, and 11 bases lay outside the gene matches. The germline V gene encodes CDR1 SGHVS and CDR2 FNYEAQ. The CDR3 reads CASSRPGGGGGYEQYF. DNA of the CDR3: TGTGCCAGCAGCCGCCCGGGTGGCGGGGGGGGCTACGAGCAGTACTTC.

This chain joins TRBV7-9 and TRBJ2-5; TRBD1 matches at 9 bases. The trim removed 0 bases at V and 3 bases at J, leaving 2 bases unmatched. Germline V CDR1 and CDR2: SEHNR, FQNEAQ (reference sequence). CDR3 length: 15 residues. CDR3 nucleotide sequence: TGTGCCAGCAGCTTAGCGACAGGGGGAGAAGAGACCCAGTACTTC. Amino acids: CASSLATGGEETQYF.

The chain employs TRBV19 and TRBJ1-4; 8 nucleotides match TRBD1. The CDR3 has 15 residues. Trimming at V came to 7 bases and at J to 8 bases, leaving 12 bases not matched to a gene. Germline V gene lookup returns CDR1 LNHDA and CDR2 SQIVND (reference sequence). The CDR3 sequence is CASTRVRQGREKLFF. The CDR3, as DNA: TGTGCCAGTACCAGGGTCCGACAGGGGAGGGAAAAACTGTTTTTT.

This chain joins TRBV7-9 and TRBJ1-4, with 7 bases lining up with TRBD1. Germline CDR1 SEHNR, CDR2 FQNEAQ (reference sequence). The CDR3 loop spans 13 amino acids. The J segment lost 8 bases and the V segment lost 8 bases, leaving 8 bases of the junction unmatched. For the CDR3, the DNA is TGTGCCAGCCGAGACAGGGACGTCGAAAAACTGTTTTTT. Amino acids: CASRDRDVEKLFF.

This chain uses TRBV19 with TRBJ1-4; D unresolved. This CDR3 is 14 amino acids long. Germline CDR1 reads LNHDA; CDR2 reads SQIVND (reference sequence). The V and J ends lost 6 bases and 8 bases respectively, with 16 bases between them. CDR3: CASRGGSVAEKLFF. DNA for the CDR3: TGTGCCAGTAGAGGAGGGTCGGTTGCGGAAAAACTGTTTTTT.

The chain employs TRBV2 and TRBJ1-1; a weak D match, TRBD1 (5 bases). Germline V lookup: CDR1 SNHLY, CDR2 FYNNEI. V was shortened by 7 bases and J by 1 base, with 10 bases between the two germline ends. This CDR3 spans 13 amino acids. In DNA form, the CDR3 reads TGTGCCAGCACTCGGGGGGGGAACACTGAAGCTTTCTTT. This codes for CASTRGGNTEAFF. The complete variable domain, with remaining parts taken from reference TRBV2 and TRBJ1-1, reads EPEVTQTPSHQVTQMGQEVILRCVPISNHLYFYWYRQILGQKVEFLVSFYNNEISEKSEIFDDQFSVERPDGSNFTLKIRSTKLEDSAMYFCASTRGGNTEAFFGQGTRLTVV.

The V gene is TRBV7-9, the J gene TRBJ1-5, with TRBD1 matching 11 bases. V shed 1 base, J shed 7 bases, and the junction held 15 bases outside the gene matches. This CDR3 comprises 19 residues. CDR1 and CDR2 from the germline V gene are SEHNR and FQNEAQ (reference sequence). The CDR3 protein is CASSLGPGQGVGVGQPQHF. The DNA for the CDR3 is TGTGCCAGCAGCTTAGGACCGGGACAGGGGGTAGGTGTTGGACAGCCCCAGCATTTT.